The TCR beta chain described here comes from a study of cytomegalovirus exposure and HLA in healthy donors. Overall study results and limits: A later analysis found common viral pathogens apparently linked to several of the most significant clusters.

The V end lost 2 bases, the J end lost 2 bases, and 10 bases lay between the germline ends. Per the germline V gene, CDR1 is MNHEY and CDR2 is SVGAGI. This CDR3 spans 14 amino acids. Comments on this clone: Its antigen is not identified. Other DNA sequences in this sample translate to the same CDR3.

It was with 60 Vbeta and 13 Jbeta primers that the PCR ran. As originally analysed: In a later analysis, the count reached 80 million or so unique TCR beta chains, with about 12 million shared. Assay used: immunoSEQ multiplex PCR; TCRdb lists only in-frame clones, some missing. D and trimming were read from the DNA, whereas the V and J calls and clone size are those reported in that table. The table has fewer than 200,000 clones, around 80% seen once. V and J are TRBV6-5 and TRBJ2-7, with TRBD1 as a possible D gene (5 bases). What was sequenced was PBMCs. The TCR originated in a woman in her forties or fifties in good health and CMV-seropositive. DNA of the CDR3: TGTGCCAGCAGTTACGACAGTGGGACCTACGAGCAGTACTTC. Protein: CASSYDSGTYEQYF.